The T cell receptor beta chain described here comes from a study of blood T cell repertoires in COVID-19. Trimming shortened V by 1 base and J by 9 bases, and 8 bases separated the two germline ends. CDR3 length equals 12 residues. Per germline, CDR1 SGHRS and CDR2 YFSETQ. Per the authors' pipeline: From reference gene primer amplification, estimates of nucleated cell counts were derived. Assay: immunoSEQ multiplex PCR; the TCRdb copy retains only in-frame clones and omits some. D and trimming come from the DNA, and the V and J calls and clone size come from that table. The table includes just over 650,000 clones, 80% to 90% detected once.

Source material: peripheral blood. This sequence originates from a woman aged 18 to 35 with acute or convalescent COVID-19. The rearrangement uses TRBV5-1 and TRBJ2-1; D remains unclear. The CDR3 is CASSLSSGEQFF. Written as DNA, the CDR3 is TGCGCCAGCAGCTTGTCTAGTGGTGAGCAGTTCTTC.